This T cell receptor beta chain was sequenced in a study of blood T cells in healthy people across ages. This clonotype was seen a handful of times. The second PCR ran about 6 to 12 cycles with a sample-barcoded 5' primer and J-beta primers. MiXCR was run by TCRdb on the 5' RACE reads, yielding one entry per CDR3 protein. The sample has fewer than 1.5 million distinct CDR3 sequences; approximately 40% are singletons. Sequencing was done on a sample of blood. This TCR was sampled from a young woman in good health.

CDR3 loop: CASSPATGTLNSPLHF. CDR3 sequence (DNA): TGCGCCAGCAGCCCAGCCACCGGGACTTTAAATTCACCCCTCCACTTT. The rearrangement links TRBV5-1 to TRBJ1-6; TRBD1 is a possible D gene (5 bases). With 4 bases removed from V and 7 bases from J, the gap between germline ends came to 18 bases. Germline V CDR1 and CDR2: SGHRS, YFSETQ. The CDR3 contains 16 residues.